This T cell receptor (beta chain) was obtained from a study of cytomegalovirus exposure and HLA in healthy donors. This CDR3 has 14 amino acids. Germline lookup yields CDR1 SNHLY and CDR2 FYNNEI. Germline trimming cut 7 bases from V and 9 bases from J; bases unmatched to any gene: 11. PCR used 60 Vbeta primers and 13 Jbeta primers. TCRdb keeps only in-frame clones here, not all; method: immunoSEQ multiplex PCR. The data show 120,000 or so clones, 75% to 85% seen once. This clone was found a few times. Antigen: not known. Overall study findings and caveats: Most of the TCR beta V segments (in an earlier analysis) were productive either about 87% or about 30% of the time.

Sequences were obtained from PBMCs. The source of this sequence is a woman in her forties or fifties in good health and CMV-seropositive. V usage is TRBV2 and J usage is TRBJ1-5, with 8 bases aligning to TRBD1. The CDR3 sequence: CASTEGQALGPQHF. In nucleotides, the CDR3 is TGTGCCAGCACCGAGGGACAGGCCTTAGGGCCCCAGCATTTT.